The T cell receptor (beta chain) under discussion was sequenced for a study of technical replicates of blood from a handful of donors. CDR3 size: 15 residues. Germline V lookup: CDR1 SGHDT, CDR2 YYEEEE. V lost 3 bases and J 4 bases, leaving 14 bases between the germline ends. Some clones are missing from TCRdb's copy, which holds only in-frame ones; the method was immunoSEQ multiplex PCR. This table has roughly 87,000 clones, about 91% appearing once. This clone is a singleton in its sample. The sample taken for sequencing was T cells isolated from PBMCs. The source of this sequence is a human donor in good health. The chain recombines TRBV5-6 with TRBJ1-3; the D gene is possibly TRBD1 (5 bases). CDR3 in DNA: TGTGCCAGCAGCTGGGGGAGGGTGCAAGGAAACACCATATATTTT. This translates into CASSWGRVQGNTIYF.